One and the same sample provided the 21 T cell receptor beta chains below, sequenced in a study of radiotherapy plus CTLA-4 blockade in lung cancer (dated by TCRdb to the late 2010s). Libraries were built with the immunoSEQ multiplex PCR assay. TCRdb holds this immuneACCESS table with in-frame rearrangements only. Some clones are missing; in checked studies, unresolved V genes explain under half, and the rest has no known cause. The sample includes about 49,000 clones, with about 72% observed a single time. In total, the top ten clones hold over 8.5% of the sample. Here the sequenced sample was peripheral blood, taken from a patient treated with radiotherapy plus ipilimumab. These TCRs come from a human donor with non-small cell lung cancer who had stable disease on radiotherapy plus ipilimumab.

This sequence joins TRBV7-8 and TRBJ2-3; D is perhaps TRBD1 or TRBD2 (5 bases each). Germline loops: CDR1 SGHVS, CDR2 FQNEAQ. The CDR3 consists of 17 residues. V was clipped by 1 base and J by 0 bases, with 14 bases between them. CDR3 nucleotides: TGTGCCAGCAGCTTAGGCCGGGGACCTGTGAGCACAGATACGCAGTATTTT. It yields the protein CASSLGRGPVSTDTQYF.

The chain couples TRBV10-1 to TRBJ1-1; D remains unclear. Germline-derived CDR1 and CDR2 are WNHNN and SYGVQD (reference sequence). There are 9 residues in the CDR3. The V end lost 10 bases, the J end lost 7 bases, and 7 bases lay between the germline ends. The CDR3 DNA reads TGCGCCACCCCAGTTGAAGCTTTCTTT. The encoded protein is CATPVEAFF.

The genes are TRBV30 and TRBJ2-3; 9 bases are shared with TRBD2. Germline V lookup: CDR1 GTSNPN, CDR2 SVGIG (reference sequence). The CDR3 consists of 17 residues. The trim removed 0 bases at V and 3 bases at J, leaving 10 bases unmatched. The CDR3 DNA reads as TGTGCCTGGAGTGTGTCAGTGGCTAGCGGGGTAACAGATACGCAGTATTTT. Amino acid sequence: CAWSVSVASGVTDTQYF.

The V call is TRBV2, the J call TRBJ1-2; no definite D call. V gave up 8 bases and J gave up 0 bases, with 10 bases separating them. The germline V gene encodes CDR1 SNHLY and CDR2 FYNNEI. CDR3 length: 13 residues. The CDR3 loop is CASRTEANYGYTF. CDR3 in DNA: TGTGCCAGCCGGACGGAAGCTAACTATGGCTACACCTTC.

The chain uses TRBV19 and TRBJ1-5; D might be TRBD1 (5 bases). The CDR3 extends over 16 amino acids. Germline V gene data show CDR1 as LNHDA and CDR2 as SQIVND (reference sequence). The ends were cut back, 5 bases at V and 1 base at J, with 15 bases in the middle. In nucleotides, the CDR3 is TGTGCCAGTAGTCAATTGAGTCGGGGGAGCAATCAGCCCCAGCATTTT. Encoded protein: CASSQLSRGSNQPQHF.

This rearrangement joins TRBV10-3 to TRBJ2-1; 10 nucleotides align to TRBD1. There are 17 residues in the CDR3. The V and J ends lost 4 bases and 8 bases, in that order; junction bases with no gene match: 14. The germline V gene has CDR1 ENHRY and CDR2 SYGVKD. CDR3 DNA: TGTGCCATCAGTGGCAAACTGAGGACAGGGGGATCTGATGAGCAGTTCTTC. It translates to CAISGKLRTGGSDEQFF.

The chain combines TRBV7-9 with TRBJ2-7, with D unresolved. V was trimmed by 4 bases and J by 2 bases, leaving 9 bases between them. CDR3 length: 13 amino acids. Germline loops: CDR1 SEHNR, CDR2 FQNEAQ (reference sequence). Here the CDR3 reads CASSSHNTYEQYF. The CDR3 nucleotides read TGTGCCAGCAGCTCCCATAATACCTACGAGCAGTACTTC. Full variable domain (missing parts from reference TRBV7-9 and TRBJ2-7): DTGVSQNPRHKITKRGQNVTFRCDPISEHNRLYWYRQTLGQGPEFLTYFQNEAQLEKSRLLSDRFSAERPKGSFSTLEIQRTEQGDSAMYLCASSSHNTYEQYFGPGTRLTVT.

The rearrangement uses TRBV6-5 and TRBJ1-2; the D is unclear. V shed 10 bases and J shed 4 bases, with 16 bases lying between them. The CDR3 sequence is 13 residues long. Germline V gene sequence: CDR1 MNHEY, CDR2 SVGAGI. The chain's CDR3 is CAIKKDGRYGYTF. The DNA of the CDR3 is TGTGCCATCAAGAAGGACGGACGCTATGGCTACACCTTC.

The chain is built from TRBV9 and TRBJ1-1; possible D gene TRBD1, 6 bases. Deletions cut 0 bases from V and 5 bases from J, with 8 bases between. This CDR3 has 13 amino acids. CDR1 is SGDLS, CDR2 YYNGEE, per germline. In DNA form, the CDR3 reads TGTGCCAGCAGCGTAGCAGGGGATACTGAAGCTTTCTTT. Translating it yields CASSVAGDTEAFF.

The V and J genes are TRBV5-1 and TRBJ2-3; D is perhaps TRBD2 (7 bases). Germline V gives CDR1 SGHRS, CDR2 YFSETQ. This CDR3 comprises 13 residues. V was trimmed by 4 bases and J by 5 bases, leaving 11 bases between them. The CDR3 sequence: CASSGGAGDTQYF. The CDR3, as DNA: TGCGCCAGCAGCGGGGGGGCCGGAGATACGCAGTATTTT.

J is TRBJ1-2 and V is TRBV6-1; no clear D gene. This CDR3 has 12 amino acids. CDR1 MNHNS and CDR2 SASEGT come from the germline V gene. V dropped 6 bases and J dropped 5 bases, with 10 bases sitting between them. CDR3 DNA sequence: TGTGCCAGCAGCCCCATCGGATATGGCTACACCTTC. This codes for CASSPIGYGYTF.

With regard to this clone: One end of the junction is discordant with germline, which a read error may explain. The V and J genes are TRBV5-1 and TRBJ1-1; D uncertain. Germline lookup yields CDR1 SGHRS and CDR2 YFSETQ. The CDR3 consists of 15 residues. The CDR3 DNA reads TGCACCAGCAGCTTGGCCATAGACATGAACACTGAAGCTTTCTTT. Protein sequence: CTSSLAIDMNTEAFF.

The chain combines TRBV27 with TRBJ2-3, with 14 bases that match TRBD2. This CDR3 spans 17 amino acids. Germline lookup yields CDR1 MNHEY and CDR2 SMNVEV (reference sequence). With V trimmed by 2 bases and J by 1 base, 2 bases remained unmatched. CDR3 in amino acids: CASSLKGLAGGTDTQYF. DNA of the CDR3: TGTGCCAGCAGTTTAAAGGGACTAGCGGGGGGCACAGATACGCAGTATTTT.

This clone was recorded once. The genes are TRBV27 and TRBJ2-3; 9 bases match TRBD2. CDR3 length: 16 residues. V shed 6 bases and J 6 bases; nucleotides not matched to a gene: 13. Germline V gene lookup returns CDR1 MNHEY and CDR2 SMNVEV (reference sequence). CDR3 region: CASRSLGGGAGDTQYF. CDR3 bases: TGTGCCAGCAGATCCTTAGGCGGGGGGGCTGGGGATACGCAGTATTTT.

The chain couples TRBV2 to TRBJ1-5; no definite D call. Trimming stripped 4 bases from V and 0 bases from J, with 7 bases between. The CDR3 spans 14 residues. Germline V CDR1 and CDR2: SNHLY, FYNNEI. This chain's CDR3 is CASSAANSNQPQHF. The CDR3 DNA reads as TGTGCCAGCAGTGCGGCGAATAGCAATCAGCCCCAGCATTTT.

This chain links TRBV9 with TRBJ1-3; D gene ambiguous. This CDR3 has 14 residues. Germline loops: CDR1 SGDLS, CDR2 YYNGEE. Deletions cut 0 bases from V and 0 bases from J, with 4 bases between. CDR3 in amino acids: CASSVGLSGNTIYF. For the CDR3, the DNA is TGTGCCAGCAGCGTAGGACTCTCTGGAAACACCATATATTTT.

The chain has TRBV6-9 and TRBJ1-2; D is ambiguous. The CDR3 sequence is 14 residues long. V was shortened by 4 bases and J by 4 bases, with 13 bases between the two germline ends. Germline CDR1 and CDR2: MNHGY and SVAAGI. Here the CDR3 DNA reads TGTGCCAGCAGTTTAGTAGGCGGGCGCTATGGCTACACCTTC. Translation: CASSLVGGRYGYTF.

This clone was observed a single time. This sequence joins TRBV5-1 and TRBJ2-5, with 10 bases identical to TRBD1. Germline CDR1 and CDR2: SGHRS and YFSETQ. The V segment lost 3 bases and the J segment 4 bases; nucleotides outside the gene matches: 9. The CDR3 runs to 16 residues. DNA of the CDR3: TGCGCCAGCAGCTCGAGCGCCCGACAGGGGGCAGAGACCCAGTACTTC. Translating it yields CASSSSARQGAETQYF.

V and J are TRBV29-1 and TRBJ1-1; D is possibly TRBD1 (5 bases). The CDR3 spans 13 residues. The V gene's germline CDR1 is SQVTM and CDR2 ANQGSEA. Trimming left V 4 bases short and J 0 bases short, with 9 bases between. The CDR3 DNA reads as TGCAGCGTTGTTGGGGGGATGAACACTGAAGCTTTCTTT. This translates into CSVVGGMNTEAFF. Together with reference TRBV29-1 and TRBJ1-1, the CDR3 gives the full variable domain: SAVISQKPSRDICQRGTSLTIQCQVDSQVTMMFWYRQQPGQSLTLIATANQGSEATYESGFVIDKFPISRPNLTFSTLTVSNMSPEDSSIYLCSVVGGMNTEAFFGQGTRLTVV.

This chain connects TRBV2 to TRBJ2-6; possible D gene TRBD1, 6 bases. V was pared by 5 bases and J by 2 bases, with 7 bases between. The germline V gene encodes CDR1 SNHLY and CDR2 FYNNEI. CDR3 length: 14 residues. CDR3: CASSWGPGANVLTF. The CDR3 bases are TGTGCCAGCAGTTGGGGGCCTGGGGCCAACGTCCTGACTTTC.

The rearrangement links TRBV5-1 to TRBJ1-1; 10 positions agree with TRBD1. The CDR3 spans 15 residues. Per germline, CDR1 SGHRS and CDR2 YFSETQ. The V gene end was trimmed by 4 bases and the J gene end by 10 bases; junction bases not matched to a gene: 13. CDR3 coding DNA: TGCGCCAGCAGCCCACAAGAGACAGGGGGCCGGGGAGCTTTCTTT. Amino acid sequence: CASSPQETGGRGAFF.